This entry lists 19 T cell receptor beta chains sequenced from one sample in a study of blood T cells in healthy people across ages. PCR was performed a second time for roughly 7 to 12 cycles using a sample-barcoded 5' primer and a J-beta primer mix. TCRdb analysed the 5' RACE reads with MiXCR anew, one entry per CDR3 protein. The table records about 1.4 million distinct CDR3 sequences, 45% to 70% of them present only once. Input material: blood. The receptors were sampled from a man aged 18 to 30 in good health.

The chain uses TRBV11-2 and TRBJ1-5, with a possible D match to TRBD1 (5 bases). In germline, CDR1 is SGHAT, CDR2 FQNNGV. Trimming cost V 1 base and J 9 bases, with 13 bases left between them. This CDR3 is built from 14 residues. The CDR3 is CASSLGGGARPQHF. CDR3 sequence (DNA): TGTGCCAGCAGCTTAGGGGGTGGGGCTCGGCCCCAGCATTTT.

This clonotype was observed a few times. The rearrangement uses TRBV2 and TRBJ2-1, with 7 bases that match TRBD1. The CDR3 is 15 amino acids. J was trimmed by 9 bases and V by 5 bases; bases with no gene match: 13. Germline CDR1 is SNHLY and CDR2 is FYNNEI. This CDR3 is CASSPTGVYTSEQFF. Written as DNA, the CDR3 is TGTGCCAGCAGTCCTACAGGGGTCTATACTAGTGAGCAGTTCTTC.

This rearrangement joins TRBV28 to TRBJ2-3; 13 bases agree with TRBD2. This CDR3 is built from 18 residues. The germline V gene encodes CDR1 MDHEN and CDR2 SYDVKM. J gave up 4 bases and V 3 bases, and 10 bases lay outside the gene matches. CDR3 bases: TGTGCCAGCAGTTTCCCTCCGGGGACTAGCGGGGACCCAGATACGCAGTATTTT. Encoded protein: CASSFPPGTSGDPDTQYF. Together with reference TRBV28 and TRBJ2-3, the CDR3 gives the full variable domain: DVKVTQSSRYLVKRTGEKVFLECVQDMDHENMFWYRQDPGLGLRLIYFSYDVKMKEKGDIPEGYSVSREKKERFSLILESASTNQTSMYLCASSFPPGTSGDPDTQYFGPGTRLTVL.

The chain recombines TRBV7-6 with TRBJ2-1; 7 bases align to TRBD2. The germline gives CDR1 SGHVS, CDR2 FNYEAQ. The CDR3 consists of 15 residues. The V gene end was trimmed by 5 bases and the J gene end by 7 bases; junction bases not matched to a gene: 11. Here the CDR3 DNA reads TGTGCCAGCAGCCTGCTTGGGGGAGGGACGAATGAGCAGTTCTTC. Protein: CASSLLGGGTNEQFF.

The chain uses TRBV20-1 and TRBJ2-7; D gene ambiguous. The CDR3 is 13 amino acids. V was clipped by 3 bases and J by 3 bases, with 12 bases between them. Per the germline V gene, CDR1 is DFQATT and CDR2 is SNEGSKA (reference sequence). CDR3 amino acids: CSARSTFNYEQYF. For the CDR3, the DNA is TGCAGTGCTAGGTCCACCTTTAACTACGAGCAGTACTTC.

This chain uses TRBV4-1 with TRBJ1-2; D remains unclear. The CDR3 has 16 residues. Between the trimmed V and J ends, which lost 3 bases and 7 bases, there was a span of 21 bases. Per germline, CDR1 MGHRA and CDR2 YSYEKL. CDR3: CASSQGPGQTESGYTF. The CDR3 region has the DNA TGCGCCAGCAGCCAGGGTCCGGGCCAAACGGAGAGTGGCTACACCTTC.

The genes are TRBV7-6 and TRBJ2-7; D assignment may be TRBD1 or TRBD2 (6 bases each). The DNA end lines up better with TRBJ2-5; the J call may be wrong. This CDR3 has 11 residues. Germline values: CDR1 SGHVS, CDR2 FNYEAQ. In DNA form, the CDR3 reads TGTGCCAGCGCAGGAGGGGGGACCCAGTACTTC. This encodes CASAGGGTQYF.

The genes are TRBV5-5 and TRBJ2-3, with D perhaps being TRBD1 or TRBD2 (5 bases each). The CDR3 sequence is 16 residues long. V was shortened by 0 bases and J by 2 bases, with 13 bases between the two germline ends. Germline loops: CDR1 SGHKS, CDR2 YYEKEE (reference sequence). The CDR3 region is CASSLALVGVTDTQYF. In DNA form, the CDR3 reads TGTGCCAGCAGCTTGGCGCTGGTGGGGGTCACAGATACGCAGTATTTT.

The gene calls are TRBV5-1 and TRBJ1-4; the match to TRBD1 covers 9 bases. Losses at the gene ends were 4 bases for V and 2 bases for J; bases not matched to a gene: 6. Looked up from germline, CDR1 is SGHRS and CDR2 is YFSETQ. CDR3 length: 16 residues. CDR3 sequence (DNA): TGCGCCAGCAGCATCGCCGGGACAGGGACTAATGAAAAACTGTTTTTT. Protein sequence: CASSIAGTGTNEKLFF. Looking up the rest from reference TRBV5-1 and TRBJ1-4 gives the full variable domain: KAGVTQTPRYLIKTRGQQVTLSCSPISGHRSVSWYQQTPGQGLQFLFEYFSETQRNKGNFPGRFSGRQFSNSRSEMNVSTLELGDSALYLCASSIAGTGTNEKLFFGSGTQLSVL.

The chain combines TRBV11-2 with TRBJ2-3; the match to TRBD1 covers 9 bases. Looked up from germline, CDR1 is SGHAT and CDR2 is FQNNGV. V trimming: 5 bases; J trimming: 2 bases; junction bases outside the gene matches: 8. This CDR3 is 16 amino acids long. CDR3 sequence: CASSGGTGHFTDTQYF. The CDR3 nucleotides read TGTGCCAGCAGCGGGGGGACAGGGCACTTCACAGATACGCAGTATTTT.

The chain is built from TRBV7-2 and TRBJ1-1, with 10 bases matching TRBD1. V was pared by 7 bases and J by 5 bases, with 10 bases of the junction left unmatched. This CDR3 is 15 amino acids long. CDR1 is SGHTA and CDR2 is FQGNSA in the germline V gene. DNA of the CDR3: TGTGCCAGCATCCCCCCTGCGGACAGGGGGACTGAAGCTTTCTTT. This gives the protein CASIPPADRGTEAFF.

V is TRBV4-1 and J is TRBJ1-6, with TRBD1 identical over 7 bases. This CDR3 comprises 22 residues. CDR1 and CDR2 (germline): MGHRA, YSYEKL. The ends lost 0 bases at V and 0 bases at J; junction bases unmatched: 17. The CDR3 reads CASSQDGGGTAGLSSYNSPLHF. CDR3 bases: TGCGCCAGCAGCCAAGATGGGGGGGGGACAGCAGGACTTAGCTCCTATAATTCACCCCTCCACTTT.

CDR3 sequence: CASSSPSEAGGAFF. For the CDR3, the DNA is TGCGCCAGCAGCTCTCCGAGTGAGGCCGGGGGAGCTTTCTTT. This chain connects TRBV5-1 to TRBJ1-1, with D possibly matching TRBD1 (5 bases). Per germline, CDR1 SGHRS and CDR2 YFSETQ. CDR3 size: 14 residues. Trimming left V 3 bases short and J 10 bases short, with 19 bases between.

This clonotype has a single count. As DNA, the CDR3 is TGTGCCAGCAGCCCCCACTGGGAGGGAGGGACTTCAGATACGCAGTATTTT. It translates to CASSPHWEGGTSDTQYF. This chain connects TRBV3-1 to TRBJ2-3; 7 bases fit TRBD2. V lost 4 bases, J lost 4 bases, and 14 bases stayed unmatched. CDR1 and CDR2 (germline): LGHDT, YNNKEL (reference sequence). The CDR3 covers 17 residues.

The rearrangement uses TRBV20-1 and TRBJ2-1; 15 bases are a match to TRBD2. Germline V gene lookup returns CDR1 DFQATT and CDR2 SNEGSKA (reference sequence). V lost 3 bases to trimming and J lost 8 bases; unmatched junction nucleotides: 20. The CDR3 extends over 20 amino acids. The CDR3 nucleotides are TGCAGTGCTAGCCCCGGGGGGACTAGCGGGAGGAGTAGGATTTTCGATGAGCAGTTCTTC. This sequence encodes CSASPGGTSGRSRIFDEQFF.

The chain couples TRBV20-1 to TRBJ2-3; TRBD2 agrees at 10 bases. V shed 3 bases, J shed 4 bases, and the junction held 13 bases outside the gene matches. There are 17 residues in the CDR3. The germline V gene has CDR1 DFQATT and CDR2 SNEGSKA (reference sequence). CDR3 amino acids: CSASLSRPGLASDTQYF. The CDR3 region has the DNA TGCAGTGCTAGCCTATCACGTCCGGGACTAGCGTCAGATACGCAGTATTTT.

The chain combines TRBV18 with TRBJ2-4; TRBD2 might be the D (6 bases). CDR3 size: 15 residues. The germline V gene encodes CDR1 KGHSH and CDR2 LQKENI. Trimming removed 0 bases from V and 6 bases from J, with 12 bases in between. CDR3 amino acids: CASSPPGGSGNIQYF. The CDR3 nucleotides are TGTGCCAGCTCACCACCCGGGGGTTCGGGAAACATTCAGTACTTC.

The V gene is TRBV28, the J gene TRBJ2-5, with D unclear. The J call may be incorrect, as the DNA end agrees better with TRBJ2-7. CDR3 length: 14 residues. Germline V gene data show CDR1 as MDHEN and CDR2 as SYDVKM. CDR3 sequence (DNA): TGTGCCAGCAGTTTACCGTCGCCGCGCTACGAGCAGTACTTC. Translating it yields CASSLPSPRYEQYF.

The chain is built from TRBV27 and TRBJ2-3; 7 positions match TRBD1. The ends lost 2 bases at V and 11 bases at J; junction bases unmatched: 7. Per germline, CDR1 MNHEY and CDR2 SMNVEV (reference sequence). The CDR3 contains 13 residues. The CDR3 nucleotides are TGTGCCAGCAGTTTAGGGGACAGCCTTGTGCAGTATTTT. Protein sequence: CASSLGDSLVQYF.